The 7 T cell receptor beta chains listed next were all sequenced from one sample in a study of T cell responses to AZD1222 COVID-19 vaccine. Clones were read by immunoSEQ multiplex PCR, and TCRdb kept only the in-frame ones, dropping some. The sample consists of roughly 200,000 clones, roughly nine tenths of them appearing once. The material sequenced was peripheral blood, taken 28 days after the second AZD1222 dose. These receptors were collected from an adult who received the AZD1222 COVID-19 vaccine.

The chain combines TRBV19 with TRBJ1-3; TRBD1 is a possible D gene (5 bases). V gave up 11 bases and J gave up 0 bases, with 14 bases separating them. CDR1 and CDR2 (germline): LNHDA, SQIVND (reference sequence). CDR3 length: 14 amino acids. The CDR3 loop reads CASQTQDSGNTIYF. CDR3 bases: TGTGCCTCCCAGACACAGGACTCTGGAAACACCATATATTTT.

This chain uses TRBV27 with TRBJ2-6; 7 positions agree with TRBD2. The germline gives CDR1 MNHEY, CDR2 SMNVEV (reference sequence). With 7 bases clipped from V and 0 bases from J, the junction kept 15 bases outside the gene matches. The CDR3 covers 19 residues. The CDR3: CASTNLAGLPLSGANVLTF. In nucleotides, the CDR3 is TGTGCCAGCACCAACCTTGCGGGACTACCTCTCTCTGGGGCCAACGTCCTGACTTTC.

As concerns this clone: A junction boundary mismatches the germline segment, possibly from a read error. This chain joins TRBV7-7 and TRBJ1-4; D uncertain. The CDR3 runs 13 residues. The V gene's germline CDR1 is SSHAT and CDR2 FNYEAQ (reference sequence). CDR3 nucleotide sequence: TGTGCTAGCAGCACCCGCGGGATTGAAAAACTGTTTTTT. This codes for CASSTRGIEKLFF. Together with reference TRBV7-7 and TRBJ1-4, the CDR3 gives the full variable domain: GAGVSQSPRYKVTKRGQDVTLRCDPISSHATLYWYQQALGQGPEFLTYFNYEAQPDKSGLPSDRFSAERPEGSISTLTIQRTEQRDSAMYRCASSTRGIEKLFFGSGTQLSVL.

This chain joins TRBV5-4 and TRBJ2-5; no clear D. Germline-derived CDR1 and CDR2 are SGHNT and YYREEE (reference sequence). V lost 0 bases to trimming and J lost 2 bases, with 8 bases between them. CDR3 length: 14 amino acids. The CDR3 reads CASSLATPQETQYF. The CDR3 DNA follows: TGTGCCAGCAGCTTGGCAACACCTCAAGAGACCCAGTACTTC.

A single count supports this clone. CDR3 nucleotide sequence: TGTGCCAGCAGTTACTCAACCGGGACAGGGAGGTCTGGCTACACCTTC. Translating gives CASSYSTGTGRSGYTF. V is TRBV6-5 and J is TRBJ1-2; 9 bases agree with TRBD1. The CDR3 length is 16 residues. V shed 0 bases, J shed 7 bases, and the junction held 9 bases outside the gene matches. In germline, CDR1 is MNHEY, CDR2 SVGAGI.

This chain joins TRBV15 and TRBJ1-6; tentatively, D is TRBD1 (5 bases). Per germline, CDR1 LNHNV and CDR2 YYDKDF (reference sequence). The CDR3 sequence is 14 residues long. V was shortened by 0 bases and J by 7 bases, with 7 bases between the two germline ends. The CDR3 DNA reads TGTGCCACCAGCAGAGAGGCAGGGAATTCACCCCTCCACTTT. It specifies CATSREAGNSPLHF.

This sequence joins TRBV14 and TRBJ1-6; D is uncertain. V was trimmed by 5 bases and J by 9 bases, leaving 11 bases between them. Germline values: CDR1 SGHDN, CDR2 FVKESK. This CDR3 region has 13 residues. This CDR3 reads CASSSLGSSPLHF. As DNA, the CDR3 is TGTGCCAGCAGCTCTTTGGGAAGTTCACCCCTCCACTTT. Complete variable domain (other parts from reference TRBV14 and TRBJ1-6): EAGVTQFPSHSVIEKGQTVTLRCDPISGHDNLYWYRRVMGKEIKFLLHFVKESKQDESGMPNNRFLAERTGGTYSTLKVQPAELEDSGVYFCASSSLGSSPLHFGNGTRLTVT.